A single T cell receptor beta chain is shown here with its context. Researchers ran the PCR with 60 Vbeta and 13 Jbeta primers. The assay was immunoSEQ multiplex PCR, and TCRdb's table has in-frame clones only and misses some. The repertoire consists of about 78,000 clones, with about 78% occurring once and the leading ten covering approximately 1%. The CDR3 is 15 residues long. V shed 1 base and J 5 bases; nucleotides not matched to a gene: 5. Germline V gene lookup returns CDR1 SGHRS and CDR2 YFSETQ. The sample is drawn from a study of cytomegalovirus exposure and HLA in healthy donors. Sequenced input: PBMCs. The TCR was taken from a male donor in good health and CMV-seronegative. The chain uses TRBV5-1 and TRBJ2-3; 9 bases are a match to TRBD1. The CDR3 region has the DNA TGCGCCAGCAGCTTGTGGGACAGGGTAGGAGATACGCAGTATTTT. Its protein product is CASSLWDRVGDTQYF.